Below, 17 T cell receptor beta chains from the same sample are listed, as sequenced in a study of T cells in localized non-small cell lung cancer (dated by TCRdb to between 2020 and 2021). Receptors were amplified or captured by the immunoSEQ multiplex PCR assay. Imported from immuneACCESS, the table was reduced by TCRdb to in-frame sequences with V and J called. These copies leave out some clones; in studies compared against another copy, an unresolved V gene accounts for under half, and the cause of the remainder is not known. This sample holds roughly 34,000 clones; 78% were observed only once. The ten top clones hold roughly two fifths of the sample. The sample consisted of peripheral blood, taken before any cancer treatment. The receptors come from a male donor at least 60 years old with stage II squamous cell lung carcinoma.

The rearrangement joins TRBV5-1 to TRBJ2-2; 7 bases are shared with TRBD2. Germline CDR1 reads SGHRS; CDR2 reads YFSETQ. The CDR3 covers 16 residues. The trim removed 1 base at V and 8 bases at J, leaving 11 bases unmatched. In nucleotides, the CDR3 is TGCGCCAGCAGCTTGTTCAGCGGGATTGAGTTTGGGGAGCTGTTTTTT. It is translated as CASSLFSGIEFGELFF.

There are a few counts of this clone. The rearrangement joins TRBV30 to TRBJ1-5; D is uncertain. CDR3 length: 13 amino acids. Germline V gene data show CDR1 as GTSNPN and CDR2 as SVGIG (reference sequence). V lost 0 bases, J lost 7 bases, and 10 bases lay in between. The CDR3 DNA reads as TGTGCCTGGAGTGTAGCCGATCGGCAGCCCCAGCATTTT. It translates to CAWSVADRQPQHF.

This clone was seen a few times. The genes are TRBV2 and TRBJ1-4; D gene ambiguous. The CDR3 totals 14 residues. Germline V gene sequence: CDR1 SNHLY, CDR2 FYNNEI. The germline V and J ends were trimmed by 6 bases and 4 bases, with 12 bases remaining between them. Here the CDR3 reads CASRKGRLNEKLFF. In DNA form, the CDR3 reads TGTGCCAGCAGGAAGGGCCGCCTTAATGAAAAACTGTTTTTT.

The rearrangement joins TRBV30 to TRBJ2-7; D is undetermined. The length of the CDR3 is 12 residues. Between the trimmed V and J ends, which lost 0 bases and 9 bases, there was a span of 12 bases. Germline V CDR1 and CDR2: GTSNPN, SVGIG (reference sequence). DNA of the CDR3: TGTGCCTGGAGTGTACGGGCAGAGGTGCAGTACTTC. As protein: CAWSVRAEVQYF.

The rearrangement uses TRBV2 and TRBJ1-2; a weak D match, TRBD1 (6 bases). The V and J ends lost 7 bases and 8 bases respectively, with 20 bases between them. This CDR3 contains 14 residues. CDR1 is SNHLY and CDR2 is FYNNEI in the germline V gene. Here the CDR3 reads CASNKEGGAGGYTF. The DNA for the CDR3 is TGTGCCAGCAATAAAGAGGGGGGCGCCGGGGGCTACACCTTC.

V usage is TRBV5-4 and J usage is TRBJ2-5; D perhaps matches TRBD2 (6 bases). This CDR3 comprises 20 residues. V gave up 4 bases and J gave up 5 bases, with 33 bases separating them. Germline loops: CDR1 SGHNT, CDR2 YYREEE (reference sequence). CDR3 sequence: CASSPPFRQRVREGIETQYF. In nucleotides, the CDR3 is TGTGCCAGCAGCCCTCCTTTTCGCCAGCGGGTCCGAGAAGGGATTGAGACCCAGTACTTC.

V usage is TRBV18 and J usage is TRBJ2-2; 7 bases map to TRBD2. This CDR3 spans 15 amino acids. Germline CDR1 is KGHSH and CDR2 is LQKENI. The trim removed 3 bases at V and 3 bases at J, leaving 4 bases unmatched. CDR3 sequence: CASSPQGGDTGELFF. Here the CDR3 DNA reads TGTGCCAGCTCACCCCAGGGAGGGGACACCGGGGAGCTGTTTTTT.

This clone turned up a few times. The chain uses TRBV9 and TRBJ1-3; D remains ambiguous. V was shortened by 0 bases and J by 0 bases, with 4 bases between the two germline ends. The CDR3 runs to 14 residues. Germline CDR1 and CDR2: SGDLS and YYNGEE. The CDR3 nucleotides are TGTGCCAGCAGCGTAGGCAGCTCTGGAAACACCATATATTTT. It specifies CASSVGSSGNTIYF.

The chain combines TRBV10-3 with TRBJ2-7; D tentatively fits TRBD1 or TRBD2 (5 bases each). The germline V and J ends were trimmed by 5 bases and 7 bases, with 15 bases remaining between them. The CDR3 consists of 13 residues. Germline loops: CDR1 ENHRY, CDR2 SYGVKD. The CDR3 nucleotides are TGTGCCATCAGTCAACGGACTGAGGGGGAGCAGTACTTC. The encoded protein is CAISQRTEGEQYF.

The chain links TRBV27 to TRBJ2-7; unclear D gene. Trimming removed 2 bases from V and 3 bases from J, with 8 bases in between. This CDR3 comprises 13 residues. Germline CDR1 is MNHEY and CDR2 is SMNVEV (reference sequence). For the CDR3, the DNA is TGTGCCAGCAGTTTAATCCCTGACTACGAGCAGTACTTC. It translates to CASSLIPDYEQYF.

On this clone: Different DNA sequences within this sample yield the same CDR3. This sequence joins TRBV11-3 and TRBJ2-3, with no clear D. V lost 2 bases to trimming and J lost 0 bases, with 6 bases between them. The CDR3 loop spans 14 amino acids. CDR1 is SGHNT, CDR2 YENEEA, per germline. Written as DNA, the CDR3 is TGTGCCAGCAGCTTAACGAGCAGCACAGATACGCAGTATTTT. Its protein product is CASSLTSSTDTQYF.

In its sample, this clone was seen once. The V and J genes are TRBV7-9 and TRBJ1-2; no clear D gene. Trimming took off 6 bases at V and 2 bases at J, with 16 bases between the two ends. The CDR3 is 15 amino acids. CDR1 is SEHNR, CDR2 FQNEAQ, per germline (reference sequence). As DNA, the CDR3 is TGTGCCAGCAGTTACGCGTGGGAGCTCAACTATGGCTACACCTTC. Encoded protein: CASSYAWELNYGYTF.

V gene TRBV7-2 combines with J gene TRBJ1-5, with D possibly being TRBD1 (5 bases). Trimming cost V 5 bases and J 1 base, with 12 bases left between them. Germline V CDR1 and CDR2: SGHTA, FQGNSA. There are 15 residues in the CDR3. CDR3 in DNA: TGTGCCAGCAGCCCGGGGGGAGGGAGCAATCAGCCCCAGCATTTT. Encoded protein: CASSPGGGSNQPQHF.

The genes are TRBV7-2 and TRBJ2-3; D is unresolved. The germline CDR1 and CDR2 sequences are SGHTA and FQGNSA. The V and J ends lost 5 bases and 1 base respectively, with 19 bases between them. This CDR3 has 17 amino acids. The CDR3 here is CASSPDPRGRGTDTQYF. Written as DNA, the CDR3 is TGTGCCAGCAGCCCGGACCCTAGAGGTCGGGGCACAGATACGCAGTATTTT.

V gene TRBV7-3 combines with J gene TRBJ2-1; TRBD2 agrees at 7 bases. Per germline, CDR1 SGHTA and CDR2 FQGTGA. The CDR3 totals 16 residues. V lost 5 bases to trimming and J lost 7 bases; unmatched junction nucleotides: 14. CDR3 sequence reads: CASSPIRGGSANEQFF. The CDR3 region has the DNA TGTGCCAGCAGCCCTATACGGGGCGGGAGCGCAAATGAGCAGTTCTTC. Drawing the rest from reference TRBV7-3 and TRBJ2-1, the complete variable domain is GAGVSQTPSNKVTEKGKYVELRCDPISGHTALYWYRQSLGQGPEFLIYFQGTGAADDSGLPNDRFFAVRPEGSVSTLKIQRTERGDSAVYLCASSPIRGGSANEQFFGPGTRLTVL.

V is TRBV19 and J is TRBJ2-7; maybe TRBD2 (5 bases). The CDR3 is made up of 13 amino acids. V was pared by 6 bases and J by 2 bases, with 11 bases between. In germline, CDR1 is LNHDA, CDR2 SQIVND (reference sequence). DNA of the CDR3: TGTGCCAGTAGCCGTGGACTGACCTACGAGCAGTACTTC. It encodes CASSRGLTYEQYF.

The rearrangement links TRBV19 to TRBJ2-4; possible D gene TRBD1, 6 bases. The germline V gene encodes CDR1 LNHDA and CDR2 SQIVND (reference sequence). The CDR3 spans 15 residues. V lost 4 bases, J lost 2 bases, and 12 bases lay in between. CDR3 protein: CASSTEQGPKNIQYF. CDR3 DNA sequence: TGTGCCAGTAGTACTGAACAGGGTCCCAAAAACATTCAGTACTTC. Complete variable domain (other parts from reference TRBV19 and TRBJ2-4): DGGITQSPKYLFRKEGQNVTLSCEQNLNHDAMYWYRQDPGQGLRLIYYSQIVNDFQKGDIAEGYSVSREKKESFPLTVTSAQKNPTAFYLCASSTEQGPKNIQYFGAGTRLSVL.